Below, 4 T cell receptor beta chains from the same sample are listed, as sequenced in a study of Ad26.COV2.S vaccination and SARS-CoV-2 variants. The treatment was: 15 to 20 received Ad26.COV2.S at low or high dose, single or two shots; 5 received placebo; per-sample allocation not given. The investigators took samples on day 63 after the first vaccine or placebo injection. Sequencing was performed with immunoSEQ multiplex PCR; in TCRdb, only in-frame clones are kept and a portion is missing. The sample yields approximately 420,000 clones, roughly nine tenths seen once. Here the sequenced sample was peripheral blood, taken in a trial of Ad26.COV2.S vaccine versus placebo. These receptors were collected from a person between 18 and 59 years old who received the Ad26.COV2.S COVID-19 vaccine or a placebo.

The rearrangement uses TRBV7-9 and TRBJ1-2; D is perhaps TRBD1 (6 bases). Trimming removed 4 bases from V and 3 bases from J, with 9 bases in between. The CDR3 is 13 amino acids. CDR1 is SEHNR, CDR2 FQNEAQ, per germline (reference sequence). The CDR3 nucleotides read TGTGCCAGCAGCTATGGACAGCACTATGGCTACACCTTC. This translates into CASSYGQHYGYTF.

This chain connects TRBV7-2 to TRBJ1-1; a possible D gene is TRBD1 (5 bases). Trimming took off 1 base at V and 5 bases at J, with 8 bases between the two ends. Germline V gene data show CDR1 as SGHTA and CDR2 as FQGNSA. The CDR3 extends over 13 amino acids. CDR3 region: CASSLGGKTEAFF. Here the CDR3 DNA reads TGTGCCAGCAGCTTAGGGGGGAAGACTGAAGCTTTCTTT.

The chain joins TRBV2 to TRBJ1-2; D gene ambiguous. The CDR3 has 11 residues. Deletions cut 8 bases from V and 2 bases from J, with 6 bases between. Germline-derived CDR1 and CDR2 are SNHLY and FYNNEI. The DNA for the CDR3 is TGTGCCAGCGACGAGAACTATGGCTACACCTTC. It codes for CASDENYGYTF.

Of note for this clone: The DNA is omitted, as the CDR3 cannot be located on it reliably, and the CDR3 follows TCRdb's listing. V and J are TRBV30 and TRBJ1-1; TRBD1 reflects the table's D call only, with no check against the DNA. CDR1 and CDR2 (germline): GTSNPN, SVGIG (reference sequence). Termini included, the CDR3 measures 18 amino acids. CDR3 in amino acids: CAWSAFQGAFFGEFFVFF.